This T cell receptor (beta chain) was captured in a study of CD8+ T cells in alopecia areata. Sequencing relied on a cDNA template that was reverse transcribed from extracted RNA. Clones were sequenced by immunoSEQ multiplex PCR, and TCRdb holds only the in-frame ones, with some missing. The profile covers around 150,000 clones, with roughly 60% appearing a single time and 14% taken by the ten largest. The CDR3 contains 14 residues. V lost 6 bases to trimming and J lost 1 base, with 12 bases between them. Germline CDR1 and CDR2: MNHNS and SASEGT. Treatment given: oral pan-JAK inhibitor, 5-10 mg twice daily. This clone was counted a few times.

The receptor was derived from a human donor with alopecia areata. The sequencing here drew on CD4+ T cells sorted from blood, taken at week 24, from a patient treated with tofacitinib. This chain joins TRBV6-1 and TRBJ1-1; D ambiguous. The CDR3 is CASSHAWGNTEAFF. As DNA, the CDR3 is TGTGCCAGCAGCCACGCATGGGGGAACACTGAAGCTTTCTTT.